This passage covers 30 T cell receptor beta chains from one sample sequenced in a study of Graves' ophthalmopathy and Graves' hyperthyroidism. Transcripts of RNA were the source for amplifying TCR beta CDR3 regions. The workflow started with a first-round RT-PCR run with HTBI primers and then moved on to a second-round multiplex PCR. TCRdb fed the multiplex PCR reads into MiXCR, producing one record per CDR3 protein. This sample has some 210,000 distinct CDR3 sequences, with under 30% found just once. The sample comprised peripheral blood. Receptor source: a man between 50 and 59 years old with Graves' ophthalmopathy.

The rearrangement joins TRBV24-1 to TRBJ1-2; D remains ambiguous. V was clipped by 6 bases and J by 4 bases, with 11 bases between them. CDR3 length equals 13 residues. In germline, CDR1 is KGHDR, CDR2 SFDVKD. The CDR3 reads CATSPAATYGYTF. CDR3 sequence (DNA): TGTGCCACCAGTCCGGCAGCGACCTATGGCTACACCTTC.

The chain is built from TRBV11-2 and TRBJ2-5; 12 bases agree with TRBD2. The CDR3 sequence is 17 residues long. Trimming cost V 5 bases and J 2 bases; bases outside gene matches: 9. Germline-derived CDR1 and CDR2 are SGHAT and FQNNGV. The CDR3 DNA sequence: TGTGCCAGCAGCCCGCCCTCCGGGACTAGCGGGCAAGAGACCCAGTACTTC. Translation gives CASSPPSGTSGQETQYF.

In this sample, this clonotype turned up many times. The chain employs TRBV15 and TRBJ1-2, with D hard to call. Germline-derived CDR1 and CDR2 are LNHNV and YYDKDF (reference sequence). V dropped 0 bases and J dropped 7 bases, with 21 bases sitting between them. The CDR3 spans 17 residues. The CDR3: CATSRDLAGVAFSGYTF. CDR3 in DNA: TGTGCCACCAGCAGAGATTTGGCAGGTGTGGCGTTCAGTGGCTACACCTTC.

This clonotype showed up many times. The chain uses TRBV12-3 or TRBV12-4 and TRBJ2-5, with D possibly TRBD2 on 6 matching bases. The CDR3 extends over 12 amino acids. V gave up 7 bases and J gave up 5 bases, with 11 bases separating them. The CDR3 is CASMEGMETQYF. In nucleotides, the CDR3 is TGTGCCAGCATGGAGGGGATGGAGACCCAGTACTTC.

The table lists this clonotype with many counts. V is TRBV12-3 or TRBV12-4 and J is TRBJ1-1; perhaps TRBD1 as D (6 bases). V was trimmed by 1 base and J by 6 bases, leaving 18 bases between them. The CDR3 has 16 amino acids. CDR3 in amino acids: CASSLEPPTGFSEAFF. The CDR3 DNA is TGTGCCAGCAGTTTAGAACCCCCCACAGGGTTCTCTGAAGCTTTCTTT.

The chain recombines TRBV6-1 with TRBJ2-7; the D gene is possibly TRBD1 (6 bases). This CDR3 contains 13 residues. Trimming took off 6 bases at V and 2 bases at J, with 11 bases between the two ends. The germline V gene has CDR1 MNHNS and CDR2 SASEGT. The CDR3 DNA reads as TGTGCCAGCAGCCGGACAGTCACCTACGAGCAGTACTTC. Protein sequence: CASSRTVTYEQYF.

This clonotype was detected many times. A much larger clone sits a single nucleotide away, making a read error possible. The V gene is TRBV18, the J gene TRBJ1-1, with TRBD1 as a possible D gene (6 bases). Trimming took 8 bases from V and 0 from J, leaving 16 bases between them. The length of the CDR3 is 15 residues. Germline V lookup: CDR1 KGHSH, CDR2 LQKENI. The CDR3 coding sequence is TGTGCCAGCCCACTGGACAGCGCCTTGAACACTGAAGCTTTCTTT. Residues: CASPLDSALNTEAFF.

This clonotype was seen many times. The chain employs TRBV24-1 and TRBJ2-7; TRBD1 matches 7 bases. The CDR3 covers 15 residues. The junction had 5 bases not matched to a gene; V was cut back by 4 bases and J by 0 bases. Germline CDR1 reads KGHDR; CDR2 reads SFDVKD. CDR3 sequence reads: CATSDPTGDSYEQYF. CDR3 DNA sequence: TGTGCCACCAGTGACCCTACAGGGGACTCCTACGAGCAGTACTTC.

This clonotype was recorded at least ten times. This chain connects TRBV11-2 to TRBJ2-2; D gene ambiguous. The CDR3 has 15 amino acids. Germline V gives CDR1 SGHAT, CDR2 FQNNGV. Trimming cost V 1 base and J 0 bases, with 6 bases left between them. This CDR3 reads CASSLGQPNTGELFF. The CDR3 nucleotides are TGTGCCAGCAGCTTAGGGCAACCGAACACCGGGGAGCTGTTTTTT.

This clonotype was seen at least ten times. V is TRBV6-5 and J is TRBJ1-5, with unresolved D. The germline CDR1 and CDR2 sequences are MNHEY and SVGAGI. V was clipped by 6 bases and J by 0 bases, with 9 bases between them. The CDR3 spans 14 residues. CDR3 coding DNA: TGTGCCAGCAGAAACAGCCATAGCAATCAGCCCCAGCATTTT. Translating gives CASRNSHSNQPQHF.

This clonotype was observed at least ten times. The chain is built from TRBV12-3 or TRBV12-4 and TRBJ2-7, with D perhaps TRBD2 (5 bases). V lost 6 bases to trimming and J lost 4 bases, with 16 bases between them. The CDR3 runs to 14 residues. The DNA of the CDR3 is TGTGCCAGCAGCAGTATCGGGGTTTCTTACGAGCAGTACTTC. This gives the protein CASSSIGVSYEQYF.

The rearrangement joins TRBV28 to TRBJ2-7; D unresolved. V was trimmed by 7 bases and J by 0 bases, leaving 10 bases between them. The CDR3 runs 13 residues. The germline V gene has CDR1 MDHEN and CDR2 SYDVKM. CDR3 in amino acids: CASKGRSSYEQYF. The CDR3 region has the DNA TGTGCCAGCAAAGGCAGGAGCTCCTACGAGCAGTACTTC. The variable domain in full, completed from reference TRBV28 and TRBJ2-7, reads DVKVTQSSRYLVKRTGEKVFLECVQDMDHENMFWYRQDPGLGLRLIYFSYDVKMKEKGDIPEGYSVSREKKERFSLILESASTNQTSMYLCASKGRSSYEQYFGPGTRLTVT.

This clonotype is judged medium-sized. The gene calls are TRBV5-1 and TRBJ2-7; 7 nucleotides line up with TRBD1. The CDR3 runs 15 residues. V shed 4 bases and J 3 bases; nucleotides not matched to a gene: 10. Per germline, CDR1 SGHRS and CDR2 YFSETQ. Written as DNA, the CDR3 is TGCGCCAGCAGCCCGACAGGGCTCACTTTCTACGAGCAGTACTTC. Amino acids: CASSPTGLTFYEQYF.

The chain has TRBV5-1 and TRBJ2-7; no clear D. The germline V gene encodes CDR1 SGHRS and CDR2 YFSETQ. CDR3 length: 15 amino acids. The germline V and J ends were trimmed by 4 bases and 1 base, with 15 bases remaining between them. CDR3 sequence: CASSLQPPSSYEQYF. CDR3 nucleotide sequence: TGCGCCAGCAGCCTCCAACCCCCGAGTTCCTACGAGCAGTACTTC.

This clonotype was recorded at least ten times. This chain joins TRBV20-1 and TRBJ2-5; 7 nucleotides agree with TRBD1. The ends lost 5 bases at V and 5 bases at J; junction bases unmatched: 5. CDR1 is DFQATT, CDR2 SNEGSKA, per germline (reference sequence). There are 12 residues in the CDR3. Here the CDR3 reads CSAETGVETQYF. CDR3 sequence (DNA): TGCAGTGCTGAAACAGGGGTCGAGACCCAGTACTTC.

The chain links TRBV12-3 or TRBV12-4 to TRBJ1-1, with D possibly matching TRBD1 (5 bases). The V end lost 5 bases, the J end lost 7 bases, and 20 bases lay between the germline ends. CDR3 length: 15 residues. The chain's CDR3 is CASSPDRGMSLEAFF. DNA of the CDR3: TGTGCCAGCAGTCCAGACCGGGGGATGTCCCTTGAAGCTTTCTTT.

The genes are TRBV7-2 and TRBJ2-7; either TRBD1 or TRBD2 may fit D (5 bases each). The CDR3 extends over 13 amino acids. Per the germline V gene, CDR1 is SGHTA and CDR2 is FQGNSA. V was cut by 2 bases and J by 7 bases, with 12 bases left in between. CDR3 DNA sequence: TGTGCCAGCAGCTTAATGGGGCCGGGGGAGCAGTACTTC. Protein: CASSLMGPGEQYF.

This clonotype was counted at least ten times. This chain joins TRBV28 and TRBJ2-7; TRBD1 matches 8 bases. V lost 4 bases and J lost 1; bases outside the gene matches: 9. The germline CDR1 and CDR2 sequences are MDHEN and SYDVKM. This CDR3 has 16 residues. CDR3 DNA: TGTGCCAGCAGTTCTACCGGGACAGGTAGTTCCTACGAGCAGTACTTC. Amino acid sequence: CASSSTGTGSSYEQYF.

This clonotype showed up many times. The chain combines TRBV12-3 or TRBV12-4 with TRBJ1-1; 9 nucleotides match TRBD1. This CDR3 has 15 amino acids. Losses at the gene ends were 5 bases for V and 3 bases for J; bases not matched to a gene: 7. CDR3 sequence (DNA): TGTGCCAGCAGTCGGACAGGGGCGAGTCACACTGAAGCTTTCTTT. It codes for CASSRTGASHTEAFF.

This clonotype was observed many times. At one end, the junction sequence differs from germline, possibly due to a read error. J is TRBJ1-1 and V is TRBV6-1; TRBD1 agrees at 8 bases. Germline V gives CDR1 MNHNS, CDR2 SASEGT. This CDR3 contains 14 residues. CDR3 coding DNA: TGTGCCGGCAGTCGGACAGGGAGGAACACTGAAGCTTTCTTT. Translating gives CAGSRTGRNTEAFF.

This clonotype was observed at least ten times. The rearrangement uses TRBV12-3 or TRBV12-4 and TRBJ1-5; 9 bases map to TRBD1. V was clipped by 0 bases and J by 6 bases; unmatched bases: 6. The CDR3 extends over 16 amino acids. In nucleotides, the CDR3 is TGTGCCAGCAGTTTAGCGTTGAGGGACAGGGTTCAGCCCCAGCATTTT. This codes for CASSLALRDRVQPQHF.

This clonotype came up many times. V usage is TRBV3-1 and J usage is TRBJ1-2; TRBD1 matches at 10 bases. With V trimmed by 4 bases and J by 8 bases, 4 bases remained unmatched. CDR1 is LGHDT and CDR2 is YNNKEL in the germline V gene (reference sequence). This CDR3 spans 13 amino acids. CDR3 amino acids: CASSPTGGGGYTF. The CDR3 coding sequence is TGTGCCAGCAGCCCGACAGGGGGCGGGGGCTACACCTTC.

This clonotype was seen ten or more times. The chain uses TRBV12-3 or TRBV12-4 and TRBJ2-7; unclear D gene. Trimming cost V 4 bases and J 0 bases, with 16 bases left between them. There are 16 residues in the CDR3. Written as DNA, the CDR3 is TGTGCCAGCAGTTCCCTGAGAGCCCCGAGCTCCTACGAGCAGTACTTC. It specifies CASSSLRAPSSYEQYF.

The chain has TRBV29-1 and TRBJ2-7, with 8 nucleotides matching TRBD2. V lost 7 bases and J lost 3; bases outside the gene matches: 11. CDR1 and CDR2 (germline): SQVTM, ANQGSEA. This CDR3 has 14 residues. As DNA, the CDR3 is TGCAGCGCCCGGACTAGCAGGAGGAACTACGAGCAGTACTTC. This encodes CSARTSRRNYEQYF.

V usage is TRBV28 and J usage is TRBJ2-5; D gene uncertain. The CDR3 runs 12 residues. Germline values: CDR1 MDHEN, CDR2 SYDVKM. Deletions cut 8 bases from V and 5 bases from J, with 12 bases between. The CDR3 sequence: CASARGWETQYF. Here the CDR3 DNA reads TGTGCCAGCGCCCGTGGCTGGGAGACCCAGTACTTC.

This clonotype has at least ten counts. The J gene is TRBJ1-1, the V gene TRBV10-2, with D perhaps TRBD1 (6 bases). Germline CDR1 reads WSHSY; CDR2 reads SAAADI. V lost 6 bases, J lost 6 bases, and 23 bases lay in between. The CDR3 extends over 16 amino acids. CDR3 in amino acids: CASRQGGRGGIPEAFF. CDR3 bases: TGCGCCAGCAGACAGGGTGGTAGAGGTGGAATACCTGAAGCTTTCTTT.

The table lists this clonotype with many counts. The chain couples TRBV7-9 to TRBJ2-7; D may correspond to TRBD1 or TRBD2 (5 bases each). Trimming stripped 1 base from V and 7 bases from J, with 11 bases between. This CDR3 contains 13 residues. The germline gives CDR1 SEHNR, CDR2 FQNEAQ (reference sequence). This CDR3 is CASSLGAGSEQYF. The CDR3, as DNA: TGTGCCAGCAGCTTAGGGGCAGGGAGTGAGCAGTACTTC.

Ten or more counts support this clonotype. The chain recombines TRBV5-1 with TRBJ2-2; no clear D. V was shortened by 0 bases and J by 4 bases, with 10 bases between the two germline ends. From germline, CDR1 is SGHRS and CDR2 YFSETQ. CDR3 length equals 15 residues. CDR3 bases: TGCGCCAGCAGCTTGGCGGCCAGTGGCACCGGGGAGCTGTTTTTT. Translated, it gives CASSLAASGTGELFF.

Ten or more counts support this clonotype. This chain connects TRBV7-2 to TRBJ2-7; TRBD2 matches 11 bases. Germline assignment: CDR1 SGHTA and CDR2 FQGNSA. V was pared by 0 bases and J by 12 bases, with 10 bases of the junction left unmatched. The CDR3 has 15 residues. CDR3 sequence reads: CASSLAGSGRGASYF. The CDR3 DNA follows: TGTGCCAGCAGCTTAGCTGGTAGCGGGAGGGGCGCTTCGTACTTC.

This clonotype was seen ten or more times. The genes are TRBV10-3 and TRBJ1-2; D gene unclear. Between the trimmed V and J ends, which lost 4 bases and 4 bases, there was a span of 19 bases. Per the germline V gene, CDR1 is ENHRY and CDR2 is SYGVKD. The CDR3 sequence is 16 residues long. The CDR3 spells CAISGGLEPSSYGYTF. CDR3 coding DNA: TGTGCCATCAGTGGGGGATTGGAACCTTCGAGCTATGGCTACACCTTC.